Below, 22 T cell receptor beta chains from the same sample are listed, as sequenced in a study of shared clonotypes between healthy human individuals. Sequenced by immunoSEQ multiplex PCR; TCRdb stores in-frame clones only, minus some. The table has a few million clones, 80% to 95% seen once. What was sequenced was naive CD4+ T cells from PBMCs. Subset reported: CD45RA+ positively selected. The source is a man younger than 35 in good health. Some clones in this sample may be carry-over from other donors' samples.

The chain employs TRBV27 and TRBJ1-5, with D perhaps TRBD1 (6 bases). CDR1 is MNHEY, CDR2 SMNVEV, per germline (reference sequence). The CDR3 contains 16 residues. V was cut by 0 bases and J by 7 bases, with 16 bases left in between. This CDR3 is CASSLSGPGVRQPQHF. The CDR3 DNA is TGTGCCAGCAGTTTATCGGGACCAGGGGTTAGGCAGCCCCAGCATTTT.

This clone is a singleton in its sample. This rearrangement joins TRBV6-5 to TRBJ2-7, with D unresolved. Trimming pared 6 bases from V and 1 base from J, leaving 13 bases between. The CDR3 contains 14 residues. CDR1 and CDR2 (germline): MNHEY, SVGAGI. In nucleotides, the CDR3 is TGTGCCAGCAGGCCCCCTGGGGTTTCCTACGAGCAGTACTTC. Encoded protein: CASRPPGVSYEQYF.

The chain links TRBV25-1 to TRBJ1-2, with 9 bases identical to TRBD1. Unmatched junction bases numbered 7, after V lost 6 bases and J lost 8 bases. This CDR3 region has 13 residues. Germline CDR1 is MGHDK and CDR2 is SYGVNS. CDR3 DNA: TGTGCCAGCAGCATACAGGGGGCGGGGGGCTACACCTTC. Its translation is CASSIQGAGGYTF.

The genes are TRBV2 and TRBJ2-7; a weak D match, TRBD2 (5 bases). Trimming removed 7 bases at V and 2 bases at J, with 18 bases between. The germline V gene has CDR1 SNHLY and CDR2 FYNNEI. This CDR3 contains 15 residues. CDR3 DNA sequence: TGTGCCAGCAACTTGGAAGCGGCTCTGACCTACGAGCAGTACTTC. Its translation: CASNLEAALTYEQYF.

The chain employs TRBV9 and TRBJ2-2, with a possible D match to TRBD2 (6 bases). CDR1 is SGDLS, CDR2 YYNGEE, per germline. The CDR3 has 15 amino acids. Trimming stripped 4 bases from V and 4 bases from J, with 14 bases between. This CDR3 is CASSTRAGSTGELFF. CDR3 DNA sequence: TGTGCCAGCAGCACGCGGGCGGGATCCACCGGGGAGCTGTTTTTT.

This clone was detected only once. The chain combines TRBV6-5 with TRBJ1-1; perhaps TRBD1 as D (6 bases). This CDR3 contains 15 residues. Trimming stripped 4 bases from V and 4 bases from J, with 16 bases between. CDR1 MNHEY and CDR2 SVGAGI come from the germline V gene. CDR3 bases: TGTGCCAGCAGTTCCGCCGACAGGATCCCCACTGAAGCTTTCTTT. Residues: CASSSADRIPTEAFF.

The gene calls are TRBV6-5 and TRBJ1-1; D is unclear. Trimming took 9 bases from V and 6 from J, leaving 17 bases between them. Germline values: CDR1 MNHEY, CDR2 SVGAGI. The length of the CDR3 is 13 residues. The CDR3 DNA reads as TGTGCCAGTTCAATGGGGTTCAAGGCTGAAGCTTTCTTT. It specifies CASSMGFKAEAFF.

CDR3 loop: CASSSPDTGELFF. The CDR3 DNA follows: TGTGCCAGCAGCTCTCCGGACACCGGGGAGCTGTTTTTT. The rearrangement links TRBV11-2 to TRBJ2-2, with D uncertain. The ends were cut back, 4 bases at V and 3 bases at J, with 6 bases in the middle. Germline V gene data show CDR1 as SGHAT and CDR2 as FQNNGV. The CDR3 length is 13 residues.

In DNA, the CDR3 is TGTGCCAGCCACCCACAGGGACGGGCATTGGGAGAGCAGTTCTTC. Translated, it gives CASHPQGRALGEQFF. This sequence joins TRBV5-5 and TRBJ2-1; TRBD1 is a possible D gene (6 bases). The CDR3 loop spans 15 amino acids. The germline gives CDR1 SGHKS, CDR2 YYEKEE (reference sequence). With 7 bases removed from V and 10 bases from J, the gap between germline ends came to 24 bases.

CDR3 in amino acids: CASSQDTRGPRAFF. The CDR3 DNA sequence: TGCGCCAGCAGCCAAGACACCAGGGGCCCTAGAGCTTTCTTT. The chain is built from TRBV4-1 and TRBJ1-1; the D gene is possibly TRBD1 (6 bases). Per the germline V gene, CDR1 is MGHRA and CDR2 is YSYEKL. This CDR3 has 14 residues. The V and J ends lost 0 bases and 10 bases respectively, with 15 bases between them.

The rearrangement links TRBV14 to TRBJ1-3, with 10 bases lining up with TRBD1. The germline gives CDR1 SGHDN, CDR2 FVKESK. This CDR3 has 19 amino acids. The trim removed 1 base at V and 0 bases at J, leaving 9 bases unmatched. The CDR3 DNA sequence: TGTGCCAGCAGCCAAGTGTTCGGGACAGGGGATGCCTCTGGAAACACCATATATTTT. This sequence encodes CASSQVFGTGDASGNTIYF.

The rearrangement links TRBV5-1 to TRBJ2-1; TRBD1 aligns across 8 bases. The germline V gene has CDR1 SGHRS and CDR2 YFSETQ. V dropped 5 bases and J dropped 10; count of bases not matched to a gene: 8. This CDR3 contains 13 residues. CDR3 residues: CASSPGTGAEQFF. The CDR3 region has the DNA TGCGCCAGCAGTCCCGGGACAGGTGCGGAGCAGTTCTTC.

V gene TRBV7-3 combines with J gene TRBJ2-7; the D is unclear. Germline CDR1 and CDR2: SGHTA and FQGTGA. Trimming left V 2 bases short and J 1 base short, with 15 bases between. This CDR3 spans 16 amino acids. As DNA, the CDR3 is TGTGCCAGCAGCTTATCCCCCGCGGCCCTGTCCTACGAGCAGTACTTC. Translated: CASSLSPAALSYEQYF.

The J gene is TRBJ1-2, the V gene TRBV7-9; no firm D call. Germline V gene data show CDR1 as SEHNR and CDR2 as FQNEAQ (reference sequence). There are 15 residues in the CDR3. The ends were cut back, 1 base at V and 2 bases at J, with 11 bases in the middle. CDR3 DNA: TGTGCCAGCAGCTTAGAAGCTCACTCGAACTATGGCTACACCTTC. This sequence encodes CASSLEAHSNYGYTF.

This clone was seen once. The chain has TRBV19 and TRBJ1-2; weak D call: TRBD1 (6 bases). This CDR3 has 19 residues. V was trimmed by 5 bases and J by 0 bases, leaving 25 bases between them. Germline CDR1 LNHDA, CDR2 SQIVND (reference sequence). CDR3 sequence: CASSLKPRDIPIANYGYTF. The CDR3 DNA is TGTGCCAGTAGTCTCAAACCCCGGGACATTCCCATAGCTAACTATGGCTACACCTTC.

The chain carries TRBV15 and TRBJ1-3; possible D gene TRBD1, 5 bases. The length of the CDR3 is 13 residues. Trimming stripped 6 bases from V and 0 bases from J, with 6 bases between. Germline assignment: CDR1 LNHNV and CDR2 YYDKDF (reference sequence). DNA for the CDR3: TGTGCCACCAGGACAGACTCTGGAAACACCATATATTTT. Translation: CATRTDSGNTIYF. Drawing the rest from reference TRBV15 and TRBJ1-3, the complete variable domain is DAMVIQNPRYQVTQFGKPVTLSCSQTLNHNVMYWYQQKSSQAPKLLFHYYDKDFNNEADTPDNFQSRRPNTSFCFLDIRSPGLGDTAMYLCATRTDSGNTIYFGEGSWLTVV.

The rearrangement joins TRBV7-3 to TRBJ1-4, with 8 nucleotides matching TRBD1. V was pared by 6 bases and J by 7 bases, with 7 bases of the junction left unmatched. This CDR3 has 14 residues. The germline V gene has CDR1 SGHTA and CDR2 FQGTGA. The CDR3 reads CASSLPGGFEKLFF. In DNA, the CDR3 is TGTGCCAGCAGTCTCCCAGGGGGCTTTGAAAAACTGTTTTTT.

Remarks on this clone: This specimen includes other DNA sequences encoding the same CDR3. The DNA for the CDR3 is TGTGCCAGCAGCGTGGACAGGGGAACTGAAGCTTTCTTT. Residues: CASSVDRGTEAFF. The V call is TRBV9, the J call TRBJ1-1, with 9 bases fitting TRBD1. Germline CDR1 and CDR2: SGDLS and YYNGEE. The CDR3 covers 13 residues. Losses at the gene ends were 2 bases for V and 5 bases for J; bases not matched to a gene: 1.

V and J are TRBV5-4 and TRBJ2-2; 9 nucleotides match TRBD1. From germline, CDR1 is SGHNT and CDR2 YYREEE (reference sequence). This CDR3 is 17 amino acids long. Trimming at V came to 0 bases and at J to 3 bases, leaving 6 bases not matched to a gene. The CDR3 coding sequence is TGTGCCAGCAGCTTGGACCGGACAGGGGTCCACACCGGGGAGCTGTTTTTT. It yields the protein CASSLDRTGVHTGELFF.

The chain is built from TRBV27 and TRBJ2-7; 8 positions agree with TRBD1. The germline gives CDR1 MNHEY, CDR2 SMNVEV (reference sequence). Trimming cost V 4 bases and J 4 bases; bases outside gene matches: 12. CDR3 length: 16 amino acids. CDR3 loop: CASSSTGTGRPYEQYF. CDR3 in DNA: TGTGCCAGCAGTTCCACCGGGACAGGACGACCGTACGAGCAGTACTTC.

This clone showed up just a few times. The same CDR3 arises from other DNA sequences in this sample as well. V is TRBV28 and J is TRBJ1-1; D remains unclear. The CDR3 contains 11 residues. V dropped 6 bases and J dropped 1 base, with 3 bases sitting between them. Germline V gene lookup returns CDR1 MDHEN and CDR2 SYDVKM. This CDR3 reads CASSKNTEAFF. CDR3 DNA sequence: TGTGCCAGCAGCAAGAACACTGAAGCTTTCTTT.

The gene calls are TRBV23-1 and TRBJ2-6; no definite D call. TRBV23-1 carries the ORF label, with uncertain function. The CDR3 extends over 17 amino acids. Trimming took off 2 bases at V and 2 bases at J, with 13 bases between the two ends. CDR3 in DNA: TGCGCCAGCAGTCAACGGTTTAACAGTACTGGGGCCAACGTCCTGACTTTC. Its translation: CASSQRFNSTGANVLTF.